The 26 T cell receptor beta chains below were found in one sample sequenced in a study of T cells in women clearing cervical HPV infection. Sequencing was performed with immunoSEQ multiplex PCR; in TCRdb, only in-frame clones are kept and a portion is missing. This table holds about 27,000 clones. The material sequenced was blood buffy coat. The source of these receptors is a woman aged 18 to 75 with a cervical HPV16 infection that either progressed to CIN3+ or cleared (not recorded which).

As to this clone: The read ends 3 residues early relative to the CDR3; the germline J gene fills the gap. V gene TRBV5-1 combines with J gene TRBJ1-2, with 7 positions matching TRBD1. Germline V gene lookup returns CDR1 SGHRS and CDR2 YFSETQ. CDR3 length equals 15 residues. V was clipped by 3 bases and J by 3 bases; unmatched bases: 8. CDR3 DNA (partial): TGCGCCAGCAGCTCGCAGGGGGTGAAAGACTATGGC. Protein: CASSSQGVKDYG. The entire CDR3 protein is CASSSQGVKDYGYTF.

The part of the CDR3 DNA that was read is TGTGCCAGCAGCCCCGTGAGGCAAGGAAACACC. Amino acid sequence: CASSPVRQGNT. The whole CDR3 sequence reads CASSPVRQGNTIYF. The chain recombines TRBV11-2 with TRBJ1-3; D uncertain. The CDR3 goes on 3 residues after the read ends, and that part is filled in from the germline J gene. CDR1 is SGHAT and CDR2 is FQNNGV in the germline V gene. The CDR3 contains 14 residues. V lost 5 bases to trimming and J lost 4 bases, with 12 bases between them.

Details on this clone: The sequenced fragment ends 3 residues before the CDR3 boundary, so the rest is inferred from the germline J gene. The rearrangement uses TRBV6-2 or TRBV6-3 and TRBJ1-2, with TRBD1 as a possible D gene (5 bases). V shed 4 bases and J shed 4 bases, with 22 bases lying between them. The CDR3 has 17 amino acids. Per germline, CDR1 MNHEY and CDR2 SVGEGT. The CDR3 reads CASSSPSIGIRGYGYTF. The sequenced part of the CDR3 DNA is TGTGCCAGCAGTTCCCCGTCGATAGGGATAAGGGGCTATGGC.

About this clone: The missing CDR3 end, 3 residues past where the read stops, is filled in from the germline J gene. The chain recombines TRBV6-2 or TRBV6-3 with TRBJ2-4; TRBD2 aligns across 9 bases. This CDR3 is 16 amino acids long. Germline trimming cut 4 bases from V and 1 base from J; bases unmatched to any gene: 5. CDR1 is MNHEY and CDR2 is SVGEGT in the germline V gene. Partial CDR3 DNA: TGTGCCAGCAGTTGGAGAAGCGGGGGGGCCAAAAACATT. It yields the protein CASSWRSGGAKNI. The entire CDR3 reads CASSWRSGGAKNIQYF.

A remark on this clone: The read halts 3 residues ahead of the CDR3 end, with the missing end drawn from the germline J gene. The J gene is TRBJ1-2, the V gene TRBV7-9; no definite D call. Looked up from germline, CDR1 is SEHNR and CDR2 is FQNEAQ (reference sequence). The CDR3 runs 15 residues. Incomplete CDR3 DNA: TGTGCCAGCAGCCCGCTAGCGGGAGCCAACAATGAC. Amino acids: CASSPLAGANND. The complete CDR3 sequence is CASSPLAGANNDYTF.

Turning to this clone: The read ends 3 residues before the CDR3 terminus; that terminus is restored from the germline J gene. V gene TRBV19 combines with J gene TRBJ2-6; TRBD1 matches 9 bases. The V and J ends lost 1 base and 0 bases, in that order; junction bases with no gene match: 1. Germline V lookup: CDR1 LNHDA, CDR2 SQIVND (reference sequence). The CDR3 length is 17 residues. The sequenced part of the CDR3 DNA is TGTGCCAGTAGTATAGGGACAGGGGTCTCTGGGGCCAACGTC. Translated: CASSIGTGVSGANV. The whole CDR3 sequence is CASSIGTGVSGANVLTF.

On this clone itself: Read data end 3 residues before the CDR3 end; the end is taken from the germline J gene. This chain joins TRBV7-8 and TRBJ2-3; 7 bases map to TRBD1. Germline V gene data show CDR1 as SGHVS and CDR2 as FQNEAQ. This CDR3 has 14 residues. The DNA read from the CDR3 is TGTGCCAGCAGCCTGGACAGGCGCAATCAGCCG. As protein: CASSLDRRNQP. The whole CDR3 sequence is CASSLDRRNQPQYF.

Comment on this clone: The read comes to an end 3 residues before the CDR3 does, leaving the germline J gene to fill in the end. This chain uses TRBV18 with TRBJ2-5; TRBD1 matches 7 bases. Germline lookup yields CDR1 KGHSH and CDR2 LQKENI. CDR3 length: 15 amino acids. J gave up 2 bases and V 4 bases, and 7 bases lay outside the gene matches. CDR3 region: CASSQGQTKQETQYF. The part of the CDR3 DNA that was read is TGTGCCAGCTCACAGGGACAGACTAAACAAGAGACC. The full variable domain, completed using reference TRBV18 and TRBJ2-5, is NAGVMQNPRHLVRRRGQEARLRCSPMKGHSHVYWYRQLPEEGLKFMVYLQKENIIDESGMPKERFSAEFPKEGPSILRIQQVVRGDSAAYFCASSQGQTKQETQYFGPGTRLLVL.

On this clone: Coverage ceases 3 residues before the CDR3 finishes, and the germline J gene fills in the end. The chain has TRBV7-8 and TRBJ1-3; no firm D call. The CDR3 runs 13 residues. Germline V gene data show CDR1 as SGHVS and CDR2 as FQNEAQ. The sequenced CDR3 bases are TGTGCCAGCAGCTTAGCCGGTCTCCCGAGC. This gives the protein CASSLAGLPS. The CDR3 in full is CASSLAGLPSIYF.

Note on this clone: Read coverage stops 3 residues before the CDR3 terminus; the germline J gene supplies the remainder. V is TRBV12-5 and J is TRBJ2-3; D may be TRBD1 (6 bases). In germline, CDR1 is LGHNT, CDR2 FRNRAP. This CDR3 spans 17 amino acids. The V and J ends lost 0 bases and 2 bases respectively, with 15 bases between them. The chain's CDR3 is CASGLVPGEGDTDTQYF. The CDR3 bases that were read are TGTGCTAGTGGTTTGGTACCGGGCGAGGGGGACACAGATACG.

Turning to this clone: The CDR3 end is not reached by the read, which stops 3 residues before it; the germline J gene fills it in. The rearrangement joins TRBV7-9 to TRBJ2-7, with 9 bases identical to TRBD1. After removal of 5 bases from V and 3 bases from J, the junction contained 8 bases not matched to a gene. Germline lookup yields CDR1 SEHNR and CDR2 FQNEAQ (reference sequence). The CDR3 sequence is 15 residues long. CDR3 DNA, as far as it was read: TGTGCCAGCAGCCGGGGACAGGGAAATCGCTACGAG. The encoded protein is CASSRGQGNRYE. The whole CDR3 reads CASSRGQGNRYEQYF.

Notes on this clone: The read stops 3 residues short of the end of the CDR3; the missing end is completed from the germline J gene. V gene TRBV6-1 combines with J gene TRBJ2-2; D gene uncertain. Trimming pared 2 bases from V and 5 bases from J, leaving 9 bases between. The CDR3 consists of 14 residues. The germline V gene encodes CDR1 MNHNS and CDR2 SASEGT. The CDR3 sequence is CASSEIFGTGELFF. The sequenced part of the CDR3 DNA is TGTGCCAGCAGTGAAATCTTCGGGACCGGGGAG.

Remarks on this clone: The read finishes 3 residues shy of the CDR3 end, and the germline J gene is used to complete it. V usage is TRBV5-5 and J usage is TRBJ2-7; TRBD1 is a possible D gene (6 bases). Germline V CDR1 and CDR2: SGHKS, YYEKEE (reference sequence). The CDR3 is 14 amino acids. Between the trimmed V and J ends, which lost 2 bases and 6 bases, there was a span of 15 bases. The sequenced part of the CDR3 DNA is TGTGCCAGCAGCTTCCCCGGGACACTAACCGAG. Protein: CASSFPGTLTE. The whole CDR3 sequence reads CASSFPGTLTEQYF.

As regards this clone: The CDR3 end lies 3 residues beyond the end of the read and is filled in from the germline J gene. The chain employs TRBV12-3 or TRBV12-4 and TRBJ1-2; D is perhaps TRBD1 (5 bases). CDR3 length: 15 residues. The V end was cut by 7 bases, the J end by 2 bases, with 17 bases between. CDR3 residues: CASIPSAGGNYGYTF. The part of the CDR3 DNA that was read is TGTGCCAGCATCCCCTCGGCGGGGGGGAACTATGGC.

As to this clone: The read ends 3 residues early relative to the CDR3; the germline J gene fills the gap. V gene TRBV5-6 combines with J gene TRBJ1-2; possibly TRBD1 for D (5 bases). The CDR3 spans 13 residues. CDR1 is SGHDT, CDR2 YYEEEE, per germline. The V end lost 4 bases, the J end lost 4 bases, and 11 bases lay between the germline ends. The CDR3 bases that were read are TGTGCCAGCAGCCCAGACAGAGCCTATGGC. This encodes CASSPDRAYG. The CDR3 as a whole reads CASSPDRAYGYTF.

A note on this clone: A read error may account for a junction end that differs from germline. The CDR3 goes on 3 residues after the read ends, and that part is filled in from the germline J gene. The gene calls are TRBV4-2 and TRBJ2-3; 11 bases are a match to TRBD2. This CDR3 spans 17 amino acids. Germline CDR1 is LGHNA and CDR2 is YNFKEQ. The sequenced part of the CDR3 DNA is TGCGCCAGCAGCTTACTGGGACTAGCGGCTAGCACAGATACG. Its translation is CASSLLGLAASTDT. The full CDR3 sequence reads CASSLLGLAASTDTQYF.

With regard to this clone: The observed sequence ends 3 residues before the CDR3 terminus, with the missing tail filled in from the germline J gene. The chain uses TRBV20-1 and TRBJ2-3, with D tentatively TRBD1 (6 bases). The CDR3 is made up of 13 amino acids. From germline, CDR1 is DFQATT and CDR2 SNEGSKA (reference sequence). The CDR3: CSARSGDWETQYF. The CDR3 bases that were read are TGCAGTGCTAGATCAGGGGATTGGGAGACG.

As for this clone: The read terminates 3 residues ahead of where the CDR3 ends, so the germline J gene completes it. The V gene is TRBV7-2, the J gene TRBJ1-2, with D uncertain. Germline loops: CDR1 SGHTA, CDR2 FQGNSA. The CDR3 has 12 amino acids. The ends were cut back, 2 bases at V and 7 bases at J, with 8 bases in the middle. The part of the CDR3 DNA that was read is TGTGCCAGCAGCTTATATTCAGGTGGC. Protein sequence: CASSLYSGG. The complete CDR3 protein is CASSLYSGGYTF.

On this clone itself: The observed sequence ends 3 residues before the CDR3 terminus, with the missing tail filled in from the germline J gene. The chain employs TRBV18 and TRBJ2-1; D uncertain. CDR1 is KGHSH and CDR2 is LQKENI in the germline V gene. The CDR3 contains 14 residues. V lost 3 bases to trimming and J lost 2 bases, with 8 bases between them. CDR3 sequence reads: CASSPSRAYNEQFF. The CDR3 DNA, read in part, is TGTGCCAGCTCACCTAGTAGGGCCTACAATGAG.

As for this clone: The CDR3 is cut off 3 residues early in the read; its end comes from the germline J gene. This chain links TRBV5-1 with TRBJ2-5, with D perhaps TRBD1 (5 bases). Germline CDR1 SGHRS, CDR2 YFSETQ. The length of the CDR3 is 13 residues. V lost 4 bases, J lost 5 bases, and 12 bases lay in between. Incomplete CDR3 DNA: TGCGCCAGCAGCGTTCGACAGTGGGAGACC. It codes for CASSVRQWET. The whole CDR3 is CASSVRQWETQYF. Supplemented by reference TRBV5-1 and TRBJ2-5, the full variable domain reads KAGVTQTPRYLIKTRGQQVTLSCSPISGHRSVSWYQQTPGQGLQFLFEYFSETQRNKGNFPGRFSGRQFSNSRSEMNVSTLELGDSALYLCASSVRQWETQYFGPGTRLLVL.

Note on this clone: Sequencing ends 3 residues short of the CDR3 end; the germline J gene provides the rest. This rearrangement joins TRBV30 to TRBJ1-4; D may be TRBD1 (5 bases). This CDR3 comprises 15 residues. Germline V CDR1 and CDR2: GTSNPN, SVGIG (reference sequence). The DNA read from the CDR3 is TGTGCCTGGGCTCGGACCCGGGGGAATAATTCACCA. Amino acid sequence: CAWARTRGNNSP. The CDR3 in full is CAWARTRGNNSPLFF.

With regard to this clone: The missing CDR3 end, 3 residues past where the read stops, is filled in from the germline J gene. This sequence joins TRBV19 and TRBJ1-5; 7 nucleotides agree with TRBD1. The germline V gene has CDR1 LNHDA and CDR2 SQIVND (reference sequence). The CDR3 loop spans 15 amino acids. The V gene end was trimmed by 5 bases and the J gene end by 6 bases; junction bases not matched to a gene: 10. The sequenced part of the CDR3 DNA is TGTGCCAGTAGTGCCAGGGGGATCGGTGGTCAGCCC. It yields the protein CASSARGIGGQP. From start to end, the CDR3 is CASSARGIGGQPQHF.

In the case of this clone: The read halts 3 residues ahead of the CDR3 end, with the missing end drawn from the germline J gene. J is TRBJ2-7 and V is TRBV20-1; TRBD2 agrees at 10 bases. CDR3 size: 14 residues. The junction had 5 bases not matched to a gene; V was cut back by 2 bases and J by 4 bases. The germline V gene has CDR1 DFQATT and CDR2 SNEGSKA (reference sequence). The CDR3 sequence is CSARLAGEGYEQYF. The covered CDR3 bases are TGCAGTGCTAGACTAGCGGGAGAAGGGTACGAG.

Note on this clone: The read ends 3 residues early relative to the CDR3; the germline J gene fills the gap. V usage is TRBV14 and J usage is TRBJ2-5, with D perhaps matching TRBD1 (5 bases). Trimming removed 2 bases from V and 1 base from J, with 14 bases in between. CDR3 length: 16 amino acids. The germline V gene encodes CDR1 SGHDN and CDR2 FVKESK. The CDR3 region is CASSQWGKGPQETQYF. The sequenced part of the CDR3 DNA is TGTGCCAGCAGCCAATGGGGAAAGGGGCCCCAAGAGACC.

The CDR3 region is CASSIGKGCTETQYF. The CDR3 bases that were read are TGTGCCAGTAGTATAGGGAAGGGTTGTACGGAGACC. The chain couples TRBV19 to TRBJ2-5, with D unclear. Coverage ceases 3 residues before the CDR3 finishes, and the germline J gene fills in the end. The CDR3 extends over 15 amino acids. CDR1 LNHDA and CDR2 SQIVND come from the germline V gene (reference sequence). V lost 1 base and J 5 bases, leaving 14 bases between the germline ends.

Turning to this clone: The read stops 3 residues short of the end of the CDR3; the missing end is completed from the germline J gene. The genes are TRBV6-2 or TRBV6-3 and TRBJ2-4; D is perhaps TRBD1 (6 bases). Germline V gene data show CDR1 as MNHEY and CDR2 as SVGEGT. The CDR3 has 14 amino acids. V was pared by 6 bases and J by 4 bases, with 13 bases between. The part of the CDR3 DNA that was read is TGTGCCAGCAGGCACAACAGGGATAAAAACATT. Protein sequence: CASRHNRDKNI. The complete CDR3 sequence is CASRHNRDKNIQYF.